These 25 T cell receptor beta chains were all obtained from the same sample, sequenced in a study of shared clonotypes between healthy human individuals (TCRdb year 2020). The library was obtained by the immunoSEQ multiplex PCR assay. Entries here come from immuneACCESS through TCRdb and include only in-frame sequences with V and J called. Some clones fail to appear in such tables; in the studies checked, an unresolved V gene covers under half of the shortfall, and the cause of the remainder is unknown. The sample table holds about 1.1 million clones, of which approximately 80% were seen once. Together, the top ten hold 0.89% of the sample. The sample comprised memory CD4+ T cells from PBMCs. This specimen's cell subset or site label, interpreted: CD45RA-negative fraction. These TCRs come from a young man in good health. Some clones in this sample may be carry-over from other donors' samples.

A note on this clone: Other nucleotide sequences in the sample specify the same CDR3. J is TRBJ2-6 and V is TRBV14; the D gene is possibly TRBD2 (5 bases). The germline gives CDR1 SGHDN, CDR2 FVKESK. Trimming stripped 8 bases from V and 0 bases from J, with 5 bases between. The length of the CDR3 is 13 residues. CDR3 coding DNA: TGTGCCAGCCGGGACTCTGGGGCCAACGTCCTGACTTTC. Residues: CASRDSGANVLTF.

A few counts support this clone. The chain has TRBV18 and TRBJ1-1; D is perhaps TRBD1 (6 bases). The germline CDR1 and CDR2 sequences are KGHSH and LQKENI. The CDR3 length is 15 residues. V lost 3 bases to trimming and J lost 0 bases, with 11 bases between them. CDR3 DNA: TGTGCCAGCTCACCGCAGGGGAGGGTGAACACTGAAGCTTTCTTT. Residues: CASSPQGRVNTEAFF.

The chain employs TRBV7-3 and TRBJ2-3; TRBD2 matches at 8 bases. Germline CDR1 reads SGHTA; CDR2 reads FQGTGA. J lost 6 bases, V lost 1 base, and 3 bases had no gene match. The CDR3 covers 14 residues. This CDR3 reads CASSLRASGDTQYF. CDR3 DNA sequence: TGTGCCAGCAGCTTAAGGGCTAGCGGGGATACGCAGTATTTT.

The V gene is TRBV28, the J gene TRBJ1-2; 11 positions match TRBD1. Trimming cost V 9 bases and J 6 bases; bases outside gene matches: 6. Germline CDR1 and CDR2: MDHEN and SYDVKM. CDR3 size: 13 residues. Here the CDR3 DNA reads TGTGCCAGTCGCTCGGGACAGGGGGATGGCTACACCTTC. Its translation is CASRSGQGDGYTF.

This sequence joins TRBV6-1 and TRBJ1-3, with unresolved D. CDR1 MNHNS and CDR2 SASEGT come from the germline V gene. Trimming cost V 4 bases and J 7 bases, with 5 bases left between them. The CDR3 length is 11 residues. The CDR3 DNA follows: TGTGCCAGCAGTGTTGGTAACACCATATATTTT. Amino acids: CASSVGNTIYF.

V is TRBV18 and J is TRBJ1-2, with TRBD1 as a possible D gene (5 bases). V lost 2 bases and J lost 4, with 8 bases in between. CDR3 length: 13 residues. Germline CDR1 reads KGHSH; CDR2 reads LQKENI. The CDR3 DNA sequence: TGTGCCAGCTCACCAGGGGACGGCTATGGCTACACCTTC. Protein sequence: CASSPGDGYGYTF.

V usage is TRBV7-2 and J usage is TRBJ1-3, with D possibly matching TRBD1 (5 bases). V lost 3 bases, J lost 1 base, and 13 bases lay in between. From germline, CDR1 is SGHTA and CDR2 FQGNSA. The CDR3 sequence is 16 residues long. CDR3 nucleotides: TGTGCCAGCAGCTTTCAGGGTGGTCCATCTGGAAACACCATATATTTT. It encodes CASSFQGGPSGNTIYF.

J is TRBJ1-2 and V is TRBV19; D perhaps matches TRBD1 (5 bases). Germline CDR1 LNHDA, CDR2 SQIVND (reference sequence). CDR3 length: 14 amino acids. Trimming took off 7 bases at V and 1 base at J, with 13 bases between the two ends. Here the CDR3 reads CASTSQVLNYGYTF. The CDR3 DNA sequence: TGTGCCAGTACCTCACAGGTACTTAACTATGGCTACACCTTC.

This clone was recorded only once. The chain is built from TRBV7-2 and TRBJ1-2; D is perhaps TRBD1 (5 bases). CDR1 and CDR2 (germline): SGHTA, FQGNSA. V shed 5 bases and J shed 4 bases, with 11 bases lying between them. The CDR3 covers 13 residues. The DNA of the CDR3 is TGTGCCAGCAGCGCCAGGGAGGGCTATGGCTACACCTTC. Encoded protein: CASSAREGYGYTF. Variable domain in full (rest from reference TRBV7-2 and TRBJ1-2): GAGVSQSPSNKVTEKGKDVELRCDPISGHTALYWYRQSLGQGLEFLIYFQGNSAPDKSGLPSDRFSAERTGGSVSTLTIQRTQQEDSAVYLCASSAREGYGYTFGSGTRLTVV.

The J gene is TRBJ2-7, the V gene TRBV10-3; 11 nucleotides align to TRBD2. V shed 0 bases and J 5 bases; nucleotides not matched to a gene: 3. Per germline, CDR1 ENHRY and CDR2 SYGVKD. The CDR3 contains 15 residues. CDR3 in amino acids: CAISESLAGGDEQYF. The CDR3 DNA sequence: TGTGCCATCAGTGAGTCCCTAGCGGGAGGAGACGAGCAGTACTTC.

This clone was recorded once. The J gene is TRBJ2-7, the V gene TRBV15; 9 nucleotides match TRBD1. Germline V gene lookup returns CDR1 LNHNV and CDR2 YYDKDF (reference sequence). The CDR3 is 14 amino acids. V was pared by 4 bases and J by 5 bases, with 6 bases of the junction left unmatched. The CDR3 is CATSKGQGFHEQYF. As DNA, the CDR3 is TGTGCCACCAGCAAGGGACAGGGATTCCACGAGCAGTACTTC. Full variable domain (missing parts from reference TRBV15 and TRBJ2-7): DAMVIQNPRYQVTQFGKPVTLSCSQTLNHNVMYWYQQKSSQAPKLLFHYYDKDFNNEADTPDNFQSRRPNTSFCFLDIRSPGLGDTAMYLCATSKGQGFHEQYFGPGTRLTVT.

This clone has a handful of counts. This CDR3 reads CASATGVDADTQYF. The CDR3 region has the DNA TGTGCCAGCGCCACAGGGGTTGACGCAGATACGCAGTATTTT. This sequence joins TRBV28 and TRBJ2-3; 7 bases match TRBD1. V was pared by 8 bases and J by 4 bases, with 9 bases of the junction left unmatched. The germline CDR1 and CDR2 sequences are MDHEN and SYDVKM. The CDR3 sequence is 14 residues long. Full variable domain (rest looked up from reference TRBV28 and TRBJ2-3): DVKVTQSSRYLVKRTGEKVFLECVQDMDHENMFWYRQDPGLGLRLIYFSYDVKMKEKGDIPEGYSVSREKKERFSLILESASTNQTSMYLCASATGVDADTQYFGPGTRLTVL.

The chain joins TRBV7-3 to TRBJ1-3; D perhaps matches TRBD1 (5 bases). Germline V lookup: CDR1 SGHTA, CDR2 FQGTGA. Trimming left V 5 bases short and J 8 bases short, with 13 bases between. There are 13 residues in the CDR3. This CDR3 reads CASSPSGGDTIYF. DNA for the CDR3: TGTGCCAGCAGCCCCTCGGGGGGAGACACCATATATTTT. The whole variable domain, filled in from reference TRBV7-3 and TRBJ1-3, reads GAGVSQTPSNKVTEKGKYVELRCDPISGHTALYWYRQSLGQGPEFLIYFQGTGAADDSGLPNDRFFAVRPEGSVSTLKIQRTERGDSAVYLCASSPSGGDTIYFGEGSWLTVV.

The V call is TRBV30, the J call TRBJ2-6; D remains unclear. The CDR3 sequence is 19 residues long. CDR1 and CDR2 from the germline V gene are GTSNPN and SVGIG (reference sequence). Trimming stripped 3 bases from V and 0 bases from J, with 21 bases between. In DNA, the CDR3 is TGTGCCTGGAGGACCGCTGCCATTGGACGGATCTCTGGGGCCAACGTCCTGACTTTC. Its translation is CAWRTAAIGRISGANVLTF.

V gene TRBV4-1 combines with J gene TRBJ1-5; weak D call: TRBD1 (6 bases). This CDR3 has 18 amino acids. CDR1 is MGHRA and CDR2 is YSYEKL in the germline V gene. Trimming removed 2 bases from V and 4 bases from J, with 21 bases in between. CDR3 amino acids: CASSQTDAMRGGNQPQHF. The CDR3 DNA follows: TGCGCCAGCAGCCAAACGGACGCTATGAGGGGGGGAAATCAGCCCCAGCATTTT.

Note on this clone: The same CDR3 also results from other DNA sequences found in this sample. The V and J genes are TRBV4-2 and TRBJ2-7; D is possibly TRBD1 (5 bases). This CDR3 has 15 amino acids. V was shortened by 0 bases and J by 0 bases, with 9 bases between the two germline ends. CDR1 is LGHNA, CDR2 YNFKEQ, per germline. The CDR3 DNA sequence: TGTGCCAGCAGCCAAGATAGGGGCAGCTCCTACGAGCAGTACTTC. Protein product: CASSQDRGSSYEQYF.

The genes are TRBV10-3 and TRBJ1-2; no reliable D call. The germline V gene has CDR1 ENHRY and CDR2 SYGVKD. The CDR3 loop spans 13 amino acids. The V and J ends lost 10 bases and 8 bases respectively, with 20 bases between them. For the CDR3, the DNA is TGTGCCAAAACCGAGACCCCAAGCAGAGGCTACACCTTC. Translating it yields CAKTETPSRGYTF.

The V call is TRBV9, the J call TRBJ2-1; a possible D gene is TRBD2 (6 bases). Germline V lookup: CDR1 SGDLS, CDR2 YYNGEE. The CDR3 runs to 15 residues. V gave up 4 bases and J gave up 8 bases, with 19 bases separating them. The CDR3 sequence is CASSPTGLPVHEQFF. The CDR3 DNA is TGTGCCAGCAGCCCGACGGGACTCCCGGTTCATGAGCAGTTCTTC.

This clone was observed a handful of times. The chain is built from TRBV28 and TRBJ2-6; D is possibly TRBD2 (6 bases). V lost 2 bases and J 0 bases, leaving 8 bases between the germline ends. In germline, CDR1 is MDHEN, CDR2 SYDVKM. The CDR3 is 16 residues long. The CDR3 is CASSLGGISGANVLTF. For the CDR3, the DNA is TGTGCCAGCAGTTTAGGAGGGATCTCTGGGGCCAACGTCCTGACTTTC.

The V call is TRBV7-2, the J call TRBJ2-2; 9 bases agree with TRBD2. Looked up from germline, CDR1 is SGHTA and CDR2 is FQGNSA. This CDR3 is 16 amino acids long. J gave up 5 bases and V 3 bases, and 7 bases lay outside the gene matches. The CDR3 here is CASSLMTSGKTGELFF. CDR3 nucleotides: TGTGCCAGCAGCTTGATGACTAGCGGAAAGACCGGGGAGCTGTTTTTT.

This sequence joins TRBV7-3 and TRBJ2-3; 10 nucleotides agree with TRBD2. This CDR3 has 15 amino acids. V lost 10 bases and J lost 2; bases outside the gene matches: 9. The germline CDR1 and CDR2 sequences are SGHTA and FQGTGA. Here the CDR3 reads CATARTSGHTDTQYF. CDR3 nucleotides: TGTGCCACGGCTAGGACTAGCGGACACACAGATACGCAGTATTTT.

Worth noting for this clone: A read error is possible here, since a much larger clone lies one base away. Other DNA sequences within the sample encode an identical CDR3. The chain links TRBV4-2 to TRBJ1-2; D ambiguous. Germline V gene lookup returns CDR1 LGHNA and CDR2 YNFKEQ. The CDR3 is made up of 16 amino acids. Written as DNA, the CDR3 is TGTGCCAGCAGCCAAGATGGGAGGGTGGGTCACTACGGCTACACCTTC. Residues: CASSQDGRVGHYGYTF.

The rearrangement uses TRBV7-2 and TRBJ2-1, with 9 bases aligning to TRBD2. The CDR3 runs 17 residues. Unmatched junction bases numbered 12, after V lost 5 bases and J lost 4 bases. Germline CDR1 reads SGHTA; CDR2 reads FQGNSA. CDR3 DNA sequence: TGTGCCAGCAGCCCGGGGGCTAGCGGGGCAATATACAATGAGCAGTTCTTC. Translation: CASSPGASGAIYNEQFF. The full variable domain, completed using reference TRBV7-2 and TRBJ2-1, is GAGVSQSPSNKVTEKGKDVELRCDPISGHTALYWYRQSLGQGLEFLIYFQGNSAPDKSGLPSDRFSAERTGGSVSTLTIQRTQQEDSAVYLCASSPGASGAIYNEQFFGPGTRLTVL.

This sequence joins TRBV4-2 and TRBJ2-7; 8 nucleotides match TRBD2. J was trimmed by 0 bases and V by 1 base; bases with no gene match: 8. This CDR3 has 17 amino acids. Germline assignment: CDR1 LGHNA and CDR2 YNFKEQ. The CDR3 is CASSQAGLAGYSYEQYF. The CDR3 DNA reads TGTGCCAGCAGCCAAGCAGGGCTAGCGGGTTACTCCTACGAGCAGTACTTC.

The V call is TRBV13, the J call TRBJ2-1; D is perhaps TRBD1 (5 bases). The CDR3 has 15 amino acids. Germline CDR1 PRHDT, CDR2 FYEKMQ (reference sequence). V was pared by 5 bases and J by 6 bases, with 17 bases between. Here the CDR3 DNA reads TGTGCCAGCAGCCAAGACAGTTTAAGGACCAATGAGCAGTTCTTC. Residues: CASSQDSLRTNEQFF.